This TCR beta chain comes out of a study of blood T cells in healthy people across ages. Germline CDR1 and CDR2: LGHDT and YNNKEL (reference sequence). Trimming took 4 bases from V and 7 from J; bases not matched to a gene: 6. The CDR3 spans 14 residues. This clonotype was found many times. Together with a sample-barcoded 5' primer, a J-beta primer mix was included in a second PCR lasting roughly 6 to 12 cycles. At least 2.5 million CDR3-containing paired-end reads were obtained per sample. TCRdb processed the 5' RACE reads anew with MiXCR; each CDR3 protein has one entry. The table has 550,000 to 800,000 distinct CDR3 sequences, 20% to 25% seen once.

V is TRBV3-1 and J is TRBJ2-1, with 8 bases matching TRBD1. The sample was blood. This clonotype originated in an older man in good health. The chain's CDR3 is CASSPGQGHNEQFF. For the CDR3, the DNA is TGTGCCAGCAGCCCAGGACAGGGCCATAATGAGCAGTTCTTC.